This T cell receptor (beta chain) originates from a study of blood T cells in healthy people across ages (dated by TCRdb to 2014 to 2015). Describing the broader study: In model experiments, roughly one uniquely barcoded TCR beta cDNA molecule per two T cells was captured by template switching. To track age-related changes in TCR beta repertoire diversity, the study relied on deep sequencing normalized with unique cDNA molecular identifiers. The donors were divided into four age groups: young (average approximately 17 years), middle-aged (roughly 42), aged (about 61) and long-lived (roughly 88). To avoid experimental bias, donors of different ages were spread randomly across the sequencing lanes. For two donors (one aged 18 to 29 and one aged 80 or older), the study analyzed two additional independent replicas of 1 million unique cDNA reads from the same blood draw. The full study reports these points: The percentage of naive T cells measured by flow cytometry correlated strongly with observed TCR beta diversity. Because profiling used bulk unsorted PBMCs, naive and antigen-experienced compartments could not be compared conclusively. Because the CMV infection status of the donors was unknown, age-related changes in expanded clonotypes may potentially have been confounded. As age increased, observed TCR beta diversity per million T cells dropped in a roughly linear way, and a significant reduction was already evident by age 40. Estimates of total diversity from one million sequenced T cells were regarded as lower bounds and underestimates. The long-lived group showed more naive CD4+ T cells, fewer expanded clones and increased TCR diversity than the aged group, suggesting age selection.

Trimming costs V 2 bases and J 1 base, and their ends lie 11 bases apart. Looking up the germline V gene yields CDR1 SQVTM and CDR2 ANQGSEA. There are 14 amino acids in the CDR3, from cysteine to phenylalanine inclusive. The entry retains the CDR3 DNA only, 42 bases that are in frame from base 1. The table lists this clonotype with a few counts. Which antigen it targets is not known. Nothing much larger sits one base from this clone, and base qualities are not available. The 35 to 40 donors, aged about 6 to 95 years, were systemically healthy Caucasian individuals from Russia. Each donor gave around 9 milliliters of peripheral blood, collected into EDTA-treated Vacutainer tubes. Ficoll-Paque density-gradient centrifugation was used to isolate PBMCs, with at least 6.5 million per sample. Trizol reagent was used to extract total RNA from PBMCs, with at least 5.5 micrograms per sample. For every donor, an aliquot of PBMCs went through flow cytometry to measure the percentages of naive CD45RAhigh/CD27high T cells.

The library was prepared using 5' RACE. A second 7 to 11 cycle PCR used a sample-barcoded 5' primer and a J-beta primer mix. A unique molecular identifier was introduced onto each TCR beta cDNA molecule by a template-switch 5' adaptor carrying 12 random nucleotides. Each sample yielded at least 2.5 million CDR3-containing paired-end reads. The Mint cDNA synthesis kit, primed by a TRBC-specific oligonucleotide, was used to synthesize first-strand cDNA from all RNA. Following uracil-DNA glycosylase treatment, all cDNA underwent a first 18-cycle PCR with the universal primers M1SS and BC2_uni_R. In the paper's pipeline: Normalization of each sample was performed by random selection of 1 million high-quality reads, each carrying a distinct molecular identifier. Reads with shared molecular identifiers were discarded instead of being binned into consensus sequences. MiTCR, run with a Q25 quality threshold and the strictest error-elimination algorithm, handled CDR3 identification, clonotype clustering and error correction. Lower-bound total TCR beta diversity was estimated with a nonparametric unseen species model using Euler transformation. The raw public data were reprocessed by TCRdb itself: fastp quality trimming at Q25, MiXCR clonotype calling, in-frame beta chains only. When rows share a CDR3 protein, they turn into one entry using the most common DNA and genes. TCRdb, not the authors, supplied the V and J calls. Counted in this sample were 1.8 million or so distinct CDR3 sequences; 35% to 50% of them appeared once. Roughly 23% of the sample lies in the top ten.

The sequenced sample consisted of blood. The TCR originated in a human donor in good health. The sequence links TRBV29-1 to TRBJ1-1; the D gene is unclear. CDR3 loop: CSVERSDANTEAFF. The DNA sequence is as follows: TGCAGCGTTGAAAGGTCAGACGCGAACACTGAAGCTTTCTTT.